The 25 T cell receptor beta chains in this list originate from one sample, sequenced in a study of a mutant IDH1 vaccine in newly diagnosed glioma. TCRdb keeps only in-frame clones here, not all; method: immunoSEQ multiplex PCR. The sample holds tens of thousands of clones; 80% to 90% are singletons and the top ten take approximately 1.6%. Indicated time point: week 35, safety follow-up. Alongside topical imiquimod, each dose of vaccine comprised 300 ug of mutant IDH1 20-mer peptide. Their target antigens are unknown. The sample here was PBMCs, taken from a glioma patient whose treatment included an IDH1 peptide vaccine. The receptors shown here come from a man aged 40-49 years with glioma.

The chain recombines TRBV29-1 with TRBJ2-1; no definite D call. CDR1 SQVTM and CDR2 ANQGSEA come from the germline V gene. The V end was cut by 3 bases, the J end by 3 bases, with 3 bases between. This CDR3 spans 11 amino acids. The CDR3 sequence is CSVESYNEQFF. CDR3 sequence (DNA): TGCAGCGTTGAGAGCTACAATGAGCAGTTCTTC.

The rearrangement uses TRBV28 and TRBJ1-1; no definite D call. Germline V gives CDR1 MDHEN, CDR2 SYDVKM. The CDR3 length is 12 residues. Trimming shortened V by 3 bases and J by 5 bases, and 7 bases separated the two germline ends. The CDR3 DNA is TGTGCCAGCAGTTTTCGGGAGACTGAAGCTTTCTTT. Protein: CASSFRETEAFF.

This clone was counted between two and nine times. V gene TRBV5-4 combines with J gene TRBJ1-2, with 8 positions matching TRBD1. The CDR3 length is 14 residues. V was clipped by 4 bases and J by 4 bases; unmatched bases: 6. Germline V gene sequence: CDR1 SGHNT, CDR2 YYREEE (reference sequence). The CDR3 reads CASSLTQGAYGYTF. The CDR3 DNA reads TGTGCCAGCAGCCTAACCCAGGGGGCCTATGGCTACACCTTC. Drawing the rest from reference TRBV5-4 and TRBJ1-2, the complete variable domain is ETGVTQSPTHLIKTRGQQVTLRCSSQSGHNTVSWYQQALGQGPQFIFQYYREEENGRGNFPPRFSGLQFPNYSSELNVNALELDDSALYLCASSLTQGAYGYTFGSGTRLTVV.

V is TRBV5-4 and J is TRBJ2-5; D is uncertain. Trimming shortened V by 2 bases and J by 0 bases, and 8 bases separated the two germline ends. Per the germline V gene, CDR1 is SGHNT and CDR2 is YYREEE (reference sequence). This CDR3 is built from 14 residues. This CDR3 reads CASSFDSYQETQYF. Written as DNA, the CDR3 is TGTGCCAGCAGCTTTGATAGCTACCAAGAGACCCAGTACTTC.

This sequence joins TRBV2 and TRBJ1-2; TRBD1 agrees at 9 bases. The CDR3 contains 14 residues. After removal of 8 bases from V and 1 base from J, the junction contained 5 bases not matched to a gene. Germline lookup yields CDR1 SNHLY and CDR2 FYNNEI. The CDR3: CASGTGTGNYGYTF. CDR3 DNA: TGTGCCAGCGGGACAGGGACTGGTAACTATGGCTACACCTTC.

The J gene is TRBJ1-4, the V gene TRBV5-1, with D perhaps TRBD1 (5 bases). Trimming took off 0 bases at V and 3 bases at J, with 12 bases between the two ends. Germline CDR1 is SGHRS and CDR2 is YFSETQ. The CDR3 consists of 16 residues. In nucleotides, the CDR3 is TGCGCCAGCAGCTTGGCCGGGACCTCAGCTAATGAAAAACTGTTTTTT. Translated, it gives CASSLAGTSANEKLFF. Full variable domain (outside the CDR3, taken from reference TRBV5-1 and TRBJ1-4): KAGVTQTPRYLIKTRGQQVTLSCSPISGHRSVSWYQQTPGQGLQFLFEYFSETQRNKGNFPGRFSGRQFSNSRSEMNVSTLELGDSALYLCASSLAGTSANEKLFFGSGTQLSVL.

The chain joins TRBV19 to TRBJ1-6; D not certain. The CDR3 consists of 14 residues. The germline V gene encodes CDR1 LNHDA and CDR2 SQIVND (reference sequence). The ends were cut back, 3 bases at V and 6 bases at J, with 9 bases in the middle. CDR3 loop: CASSIVQPNSPLHF. Written as DNA, the CDR3 is TGTGCCAGTAGTATCGTGCAACCTAATTCACCCCTCCACTTT. Complete variable domain (other parts from reference TRBV19 and TRBJ1-6): DGGITQSPKYLFRKEGQNVTLSCEQNLNHDAMYWYRQDPGQGLRLIYYSQIVNDFQKGDIAEGYSVSREKKESFPLTVTSAQKNPTAFYLCASSIVQPNSPLHFGNGTRLTVT.

On this clone itself: Other DNA sequences in the same sample also yield this CDR3. The V and J genes are TRBV6-5 and TRBJ1-5, with a tentative D call TRBD1 (5 bases). V gave up 9 bases and J gave up 5 bases, with 20 bases separating them. The CDR3 is made up of 15 amino acids. The V gene's germline CDR1 is MNHEY and CDR2 SVGAGI. For the CDR3, the DNA is TGTGCCAGTAGTCCCATAGACAGAGACGATCAGCCCCAGCATTTT. Amino acid sequence: CASSPIDRDDQPQHF.

The genes are TRBV6-5 and TRBJ2-3; D is uncertain. The CDR3 is 14 amino acids. Germline V gene data show CDR1 as MNHEY and CDR2 as SVGAGI. V lost 6 bases and J 1 base, leaving 11 bases between the germline ends. CDR3: CASRRAWGTDTQYF. The CDR3 DNA reads TGTGCCAGCAGACGGGCCTGGGGCACAGATACGCAGTATTTT.

This clone was recorded a few times. The V call is TRBV2, the J call TRBJ1-1; tentative D call: TRBD1 (5 bases). Trimming removed 3 bases at V and 1 base at J, with 9 bases between. The CDR3 length is 14 residues. CDR1 and CDR2 from the germline V gene are SNHLY and FYNNEI. CDR3 nucleotides: TGTGCCAGCAGTGACTTCGGGGGGAACACTGAAGCTTTCTTT. Translation: CASSDFGGNTEAFF.

This clone has just one count. The chain recombines TRBV4-1 with TRBJ1-4; D call uncertain. Germline V gives CDR1 MGHRA, CDR2 YSYEKL. CDR3 size: 12 residues. The ends were cut back, 2 bases at V and 8 bases at J, with 6 bases in the middle. The chain's CDR3 is CASSQRVEKLFF. DNA for the CDR3: TGCGCCAGCAGCCAACGGGTCGAAAAACTGTTTTTT.

The chain joins TRBV25-1 to TRBJ1-1, with D hard to call. The germline gives CDR1 MGHDK, CDR2 SYGVNS. V was pared by 4 bases and J by 7 bases, with 10 bases between. The CDR3 extends over 12 amino acids. The CDR3 region has the DNA TGTGCCAGCAGTGCATGGGGTGGTGAAGCTTTCTTT. Translated, it gives CASSAWGGEAFF.

The chain couples TRBV7-6 to TRBJ1-6, with TRBD1 identical over 7 bases. CDR1 is SGHVS, CDR2 FNYEAQ, per germline. Trimming cost V 1 base and J 9 bases; bases outside gene matches: 6. The CDR3 sequence is 15 residues long. The CDR3 is CASSLGDHRGSPLHF. The CDR3 DNA reads as TGTGCCAGCAGCTTAGGAGATCACAGGGGTTCACCCCTCCACTTT.

The chain couples TRBV5-1 to TRBJ2-7; no reliable D call. Trimming removed 0 bases at V and 0 bases at J, with 7 bases between. The length of the CDR3 is 14 residues. Germline-derived CDR1 and CDR2 are SGHRS and YFSETQ. The DNA of the CDR3 is TGCGCCAGCAGCTTGGACGTCAGCTCCTACGAGCAGTACGTC. Its translation: CASSLDVSSYEQYV.

This chain uses TRBV5-1 with TRBJ1-1, with D possibly TRBD1 on 6 matching bases. Trimming pared 0 bases from V and 5 bases from J, leaving 14 bases between. Germline CDR1 reads SGHRS; CDR2 reads YFSETQ. The CDR3 consists of 15 residues. Here the CDR3 reads CASSLGIGGRTEAFF. In nucleotides, the CDR3 is TGCGCCAGCAGCTTGGGAATCGGGGGGCGGACTGAAGCTTTCTTT.

V and J are TRBV6-1 and TRBJ2-7; the D gene could be TRBD1 or TRBD2 (5 bases each). Trimming removed 3 bases at V and 12 bases at J, with 15 bases between. CDR3 length: 12 amino acids. The germline CDR1 and CDR2 sequences are MNHNS and SASEGT. CDR3 DNA: TGTGCCAGCAGTGAGCGGGCCGGTGGGGCGTACTTC. Its protein is CASSERAGGAYF.

The gene calls are TRBV14 and TRBJ2-2; 9 bases are shared with TRBD2. The CDR3 covers 20 residues. Looked up from germline, CDR1 is SGHDN and CDR2 is FVKESK. The V gene end was trimmed by 1 base and the J gene end by 5 bases; junction bases not matched to a gene: 17. Here the CDR3 DNA reads TGTGCCAGCAGCCAAGTTCCACCGTTCAGCCTAGCGGGACATACCGGGGAGCTGTTTTTT. It specifies CASSQVPPFSLAGHTGELFF.

This rearrangement joins TRBV19 to TRBJ2-7, with 11 positions matching TRBD1. CDR1 and CDR2 (germline): LNHDA, SQIVND (reference sequence). CDR3 length equals 16 residues. Trimming cost V 7 bases and J 5 bases; bases outside gene matches: 13. The chain's CDR3 is CASNEDRGQSSNEQYF. CDR3 coding DNA: TGTGCCAGTAACGAGGACAGGGGGCAATCAAGTAACGAGCAGTACTTC.

The gene calls are TRBV5-8 and TRBJ1-2; D is unresolved. The CDR3 extends over 13 amino acids. V lost 1 base and J lost 4, with 8 bases in between. CDR1 SGHTS and CDR2 YDEGEE come from the germline V gene. CDR3 protein: CASSLRQVYGYTF. The CDR3 coding sequence is TGTGCCAGCAGCTTGCGGCAGGTCTATGGCTACACCTTC.

The chain is built from TRBV9 and TRBJ2-3, with 10 bases matching TRBD2. V was clipped by 2 bases and J by 7 bases; unmatched bases: 10. CDR1 is SGDLS and CDR2 is YYNGEE in the germline V gene. CDR3 length: 16 amino acids. The CDR3 bases are TGTGCCAGCAGCGTCCATGGACTAGCGGTAGAGCATACGCAGTATTTT. Its translation: CASSVHGLAVEHTQYF.

This clone was counted once. V usage is TRBV7-7 and J usage is TRBJ2-3, with 8 bases lining up with TRBD2. After removal of 4 bases from V and 1 base from J, the junction contained 7 bases not matched to a gene. The CDR3 runs 16 residues. From germline, CDR1 is SSHAT and CDR2 FNYEAQ (reference sequence). DNA for the CDR3: TGTGCCAGCAGCTCCCTTCCGCGGGGGGGCACAGATACGCAGTATTTT. Its protein product is CASSSLPRGGTDTQYF. The entire variable domain, with the rest obtained from reference TRBV7-7 and TRBJ2-3, is as follows: GAGVSQSPRYKVTKRGQDVTLRCDPISSHATLYWYQQALGQGPEFLTYFNYEAQPDKSGLPSDRFSAERPEGSISTLTIQRTEQRDSAMYRCASSSLPRGGTDTQYFGPGTRLTVL.

The chain is built from TRBV10-3 and TRBJ2-1; TRBD2 matches 11 bases. Germline CDR1 ENHRY, CDR2 SYGVKD. This CDR3 region has 15 residues. J was trimmed by 10 bases and V by 6 bases; bases with no gene match: 11. CDR3 bases: TGTGCCATCAGGGCCGGGACTAGCGGAGGTTGGGAGCAGTTCTTC. It codes for CAIRAGTSGGWEQFF.

The chain has TRBV30 and TRBJ2-7; D remains ambiguous. Trimming removed 1 base at V and 1 base at J, with 20 bases between. Looked up from germline, CDR1 is GTSNPN and CDR2 is SVGIG (reference sequence). This CDR3 is built from 17 residues. CDR3 sequence (DNA): TGTGCCTGGAGTGCTACTCACGGTGCCTCAAAGTCCTACGAGCAGTACGTC. As protein: CAWSATHGASKSYEQYV.

V gene TRBV10-3 combines with J gene TRBJ2-2; D is perhaps TRBD1 or TRBD2 (5 bases each). The CDR3 is 14 amino acids. The germline V gene has CDR1 ENHRY and CDR2 SYGVKD. Deletions cut 8 bases from V and 3 bases from J, with 13 bases between. This CDR3 reads CAIHLMGDTGELFF. CDR3 nucleotides: TGTGCCATCCACCTCATGGGGGACACCGGGGAGCTGTTTTTT.

The chain couples TRBV28 to TRBJ1-3; TRBD1 might be the D (5 bases). The V gene lost 3 bases and the J gene lost 4 bases, with 13 bases spanning the gap. The length of the CDR3 is 15 residues. Germline V CDR1 and CDR2: MDHEN, SYDVKM. The CDR3: CASSLGTGFGNTIYF. The CDR3 DNA is TGTGCCAGCAGTTTGGGGACCGGGTTCGGAAACACCATATATTTT.